Listed here is a single TCR beta chain. The CDR3 covers 14 residues. CDR1 is SGHTA, CDR2 FQGNSA, per germline. During cDNA synthesis, UMIs that each contained a 6-nucleotide sample barcode were added by means of template switching. No DNA is given; TCRdb re-called the 5' RACE reads and lists each CDR3 protein once. In all, the sample yields 150,000 to 200,000 distinct CDR3 sequences. These data originate in a study of monozygotic twins with inflammatory bowel disease. Sequenced input: blood. This chain connects TRBV7-2 to TRBJ2-7; as DNA is missing, the TRBD2 call by TCRdb cannot be tested. The receptor was isolated from a human donor with ulcerative colitis or Crohn's disease, or a healthy co-twin of an affected twin (not recorded which). The CDR3 spells CASSSGPYPYEQYF. Complete variable domain (other parts from reference TRBV7-2 and TRBJ2-7): GAGVSQSPSNKVTEKGKDVELRCDPISGHTALYWYRQSLGQGLEFLIYFQGNSAPDKSGLPSDRFSAERTGGSVSTLTIQRTQQEDSAVYLCASSSGPYPYEQYFGPGTRLTVT.